This T cell receptor beta chain was profiled in a study of blood T cell repertoires in COVID-19. On the study more broadly: Donors in the United States, Italy and Spain gave samples during acute or convalescent COVID-19.

The V and J ends lost 5 bases and 11 bases respectively, with 15 bases between them. The length of the CDR3 is 12 residues. In germline, CDR1 is LGHDT, CDR2 YNNKEL (reference sequence). As processed by the authors: The authors estimated nucleated cell counts from reference gene primer amplification. Sequenced by immunoSEQ multiplex PCR; TCRdb stores in-frame clones only, minus some. V, J and clone size are those of that table, while D and trimming were read from the DNA. Among some 300,000 clones listed, 89% were seen once. Participants were placed into cohorts based on the clinical history they reported. What the recovered Cohort 3 donors had was two negative PCRs, clearance, or symptom resolution.

The receptor comes from a woman in her thirties or forties who had recovered from COVID-19. What was sequenced was PBMCs or T cells enriched from blood (not recorded which). This chain links TRBV3-1 (or the pseudogene TRBV3-2) with TRBJ1-1; a possible D gene is TRBD1 (5 bases). The CDR3 coding sequence is TGTGCCAGCAGCGCCAGGGAGGGTACTGCTTTCTTT. Amino acids: CASSAREGTAFF.